These T cell receptor beta chains were read from a single sample in a study of blood T cell repertoires in COVID-19. Repertoires were generated with immunoSEQ multiplex PCR, while TCRdb's copy carries only in-frame clones and drops some. The repertoire has 70,000 or so clones, roughly three quarters of them found once; the top ten carry roughly 48%. Sequencing was performed on peripheral blood. The receptors shown here come from a human donor in a cohort sampled during active COVID-19. CDR3s leave out the opening cysteine and the closing phenylalanine or tryptophan. The D gene is left open where the match is weak.

D gene: NA
J gene: TRBJ2-5
V gene: TRBV10-3
CDR3 protein: AISASTTGIETQY

D gene: TRBD2
J gene: TRBJ2-4
V gene: TRBV6-1
CDR3 protein: ASSEGPGLAGTQY

D gene: TRBD1
J gene: TRBJ2-7
V gene: TRBV10-3
CDR3 protein: AISPGADRGTYEQY

D gene: NA
J gene: TRBJ1-2
V gene: TRBV3-1/TRBV3-2
CDR3 protein: ASSQISLYGYT

D gene: NA
J gene: TRBJ2-7
V gene: TRBV14
CDR3 protein: ASSPLGYQGYEQY

D gene: TRBD1
J gene: TRBJ2-5
V gene: TRBV5-4
CDR3 protein: ASSLGQGETQY

D gene: NA
J gene: TRBJ2-1
V gene: TRBV27
CDR3 protein: ASSLFGGGPYNEQF

D gene: TRBD1
J gene: TRBJ1-1
V gene: TRBV6-2/TRBV6-3
CDR3 protein: ASSYGPRDRAF

D gene: TRBD1
J gene: TRBJ1-6
V gene: TRBV5-5
CDR3 protein: ASSWDRGNSPLH

D gene: TRBD1
J gene: TRBJ1-4
V gene: TRBV5-1
CDR3 protein: ASSQPGTGKEKLF

D gene: TRBD1
J gene: TRBJ1-1
V gene: TRBV5-5
CDR3 protein: ASSLRTGGLNTEAF

D gene: TRBD1
J gene: TRBJ2-3
V gene: TRBV5-1
CDR3 protein: ASSSQPRQGPDTQY

D gene: TRBD2
J gene: TRBJ2-1
V gene: TRBV7-6
CDR3 protein: ASSLAGGPDEQF

D gene: TRBD2
J gene: TRBJ2-1
V gene: TRBV7-2
CDR3 protein: ASSLGTSGSNEQF

D gene: NA
J gene: TRBJ1-5
V gene: TRBV28
CDR3 protein: ASKEVASGPQH

D gene: TRBD1
J gene: TRBJ2-1
V gene: TRBV6-6
CDR3 protein: ASRRDRSNNEQF

D gene: NA
J gene: TRBJ2-7
V gene: TRBV11-2
CDR3 protein: ASSPLRQVRVYEQY

D gene: NA
J gene: TRBJ2-7
V gene: TRBV10-3
CDR3 protein: AIRGGTGVSYEQY